The clone carrying this T cell receptor (beta chain) came up once. The data originate from a study of T cell responses to AZD1222 COVID-19 vaccine. Trimming stripped 2 bases from V and 3 bases from J, with 14 bases between. The length of the CDR3 is 16 residues. Per germline, CDR1 MNHEY and CDR2 SMNVEV (reference sequence). Sequencing used immunoSEQ multiplex PCR; TCRdb keeps in-frame clones, though not all of them. The sample includes some 120,000 clones, about 91% of them seen just once. Sequences were derived from peripheral blood, sampled on day 0 of AZD1222 vaccination. The V and J genes are TRBV27 and TRBJ2-1, with D maybe TRBD2 (6 bases). This clonotype was sampled from an adult in good health. The CDR3 nucleotides read TGTGCCAGCAGTTTACAAGGGAAGACTAGCTACAATGAGCAGTTCTTC. It encodes CASSLQGKTSYNEQFF.